This T cell receptor (beta chain) was captured by sequencing in a study of blood T cells in healthy people across ages. As concerns this clonotype: Its antigen is currently unknown.

General study results and limits: Because donor CMV status was unknown, expanded clonotype changes were possibly confounded.

A second PCR of 7 to 11 cycles used a sample-barcoded 5' primer and a J-beta primer mix. TCRdb used MiXCR to reprocess the 5' RACE reads, holding one entry per CDR3 protein. The sample consists of hundreds of thousands of distinct CDR3 sequences, 60% to 80% of them appearing once. This CDR3 is 12 amino acids long. Trimming pared 1 base from V and 5 bases from J, leaving 5 bases between. CDR1 is SGHTA and CDR2 is FQGNSA in the germline V gene. J is TRBJ2-5 and V is TRBV7-2, with D unresolved. The receptor comes from a man aged 25 to 40 in good health. The sequenced sample consisted of blood. The CDR3 spells CASSLDDETQYF. The CDR3 nucleotides are TGTGCCAGCAGCTTAGATGATGAGACCCAGTACTTC.